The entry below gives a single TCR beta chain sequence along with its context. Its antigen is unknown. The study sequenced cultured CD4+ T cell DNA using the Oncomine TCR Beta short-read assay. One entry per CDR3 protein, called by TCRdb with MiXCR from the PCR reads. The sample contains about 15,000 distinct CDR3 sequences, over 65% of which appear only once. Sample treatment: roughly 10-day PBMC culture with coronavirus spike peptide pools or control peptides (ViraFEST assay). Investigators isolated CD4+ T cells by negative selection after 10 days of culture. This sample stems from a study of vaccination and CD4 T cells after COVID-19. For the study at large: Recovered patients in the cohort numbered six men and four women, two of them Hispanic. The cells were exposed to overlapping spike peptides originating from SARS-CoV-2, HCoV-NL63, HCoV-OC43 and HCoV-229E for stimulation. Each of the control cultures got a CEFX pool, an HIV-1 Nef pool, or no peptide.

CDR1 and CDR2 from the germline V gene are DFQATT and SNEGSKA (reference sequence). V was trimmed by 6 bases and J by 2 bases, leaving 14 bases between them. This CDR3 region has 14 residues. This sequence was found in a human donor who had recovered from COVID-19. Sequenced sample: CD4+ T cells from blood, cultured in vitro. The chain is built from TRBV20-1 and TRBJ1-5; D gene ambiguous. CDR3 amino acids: CSAPLSQGNQPQHF. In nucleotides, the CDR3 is TGCAGTGCCCCCCTTAGCCAGGGCAATCAGCCCCAGCATTTT.